Below are 9 T cell receptor beta chains sequenced from a single sample in a study of blood T cell repertoires in COVID-19. Generated by immunoSEQ multiplex PCR, the TCRdb table keeps only in-frame clones and is missing some. The sample includes approximately 160,000 clones, more than 70% of them seen just once. The sample was peripheral blood. These receptors were collected from a man aged 50 or older with active or convalescent COVID-19.

This chain joins TRBV6-6 and TRBJ1-1; TRBD1 matches 9 bases. CDR1 and CDR2 from the germline V gene are MNHNY and SVGAGI (reference sequence). The CDR3 is 15 amino acids. V shed 6 bases, J shed 5 bases, and the junction held 10 bases outside the gene matches. CDR3: CASSTGQGLGTEAFF. The CDR3 DNA sequence: TGTGCCAGCAGCACGGGACAGGGTTTAGGAACTGAAGCTTTCTTT.

J is TRBJ2-7 and V is TRBV27; D may be TRBD1 (6 bases). The CDR3 sequence is 13 residues long. Trimming cost V 1 base and J 6 bases, with 10 bases left between them. Germline V gives CDR1 MNHEY, CDR2 SMNVEV (reference sequence). CDR3 bases: TGTGCCAGCAGTTTATTAGGGACACCCGAGCAGTACTTC. Protein sequence: CASSLLGTPEQYF.

The chain carries TRBV1 and TRBJ1-6; TRBD1 is the table's D call, not checked against the DNA. TRBV1 is shown as a pseudogene. There are 15 residues in the CDR3. CDR3 nucleotides: TGCACCAGCAGCCAAGATGTCAGGCCACATTCACCCCTCCACTTT. Encoded protein: CTSSQDVRPHSPLHF.

V gene TRBV3-1 (or the pseudogene TRBV3-2) combines with J gene TRBJ2-3; 8 bases agree with TRBD1. This CDR3 has 16 amino acids. CDR1 and CDR2 from the germline V gene are LGHDT and YNNKEL (reference sequence). J lost 0 bases, V lost 4 bases, and 6 bases had no gene match. The CDR3 protein is CASSLTGGHSTDTQYF. The CDR3 DNA reads as TGTGCCAGCAGCCTCACAGGGGGTCACAGCACAGATACGCAGTATTTT.

The chain combines TRBV19 with TRBJ2-1, with TRBD2 identical over 7 bases. The CDR3 sequence is 11 residues long. V trimming: 5 bases; J trimming: 8 bases; junction bases outside the gene matches: 0. Germline lookup yields CDR1 LNHDA and CDR2 SQIVND (reference sequence). The DNA of the CDR3 is TGTGCCAGTAGTGCGGGGGATGAGCAGTTCTTC. It encodes CASSAGDEQFF.

This chain uses TRBV29-1 with TRBJ2-3; 7 bases map to TRBD2. The CDR3 contains 16 residues. Germline V gives CDR1 SQVTM, CDR2 ANQGSEA. V was clipped by 7 bases and J by 4 bases; unmatched bases: 17. The CDR3 DNA sequence: TGCAGCGCGTTGAATCGTAGGGGTCTAGCGGCAGATACGCAGTATTTT. Its protein product is CSALNRRGLAADTQYF.

V is TRBV9 and J is TRBJ2-3, with D perhaps TRBD2 (5 bases). The CDR3 is made up of 15 amino acids. Trimming removed 1 base from V and 4 bases from J, with 13 bases in between. From germline, CDR1 is SGDLS and CDR2 YYNGEE. The DNA of the CDR3 is TGTGCCAGCAGCGTATCGTCGGGGAGAGCAGATACGCAGTATTTT. Protein product: CASSVSSGRADTQYF.

This chain links TRBV5-5 with TRBJ2-2; 16 nucleotides match TRBD2. Germline assignment: CDR1 SGHKS and CDR2 YYEKEE (reference sequence). CDR3 length: 17 amino acids. J lost 4 bases, V lost 3 bases, and 3 bases had no gene match. CDR3 amino acids: CASSWGLAGGPTGELFF. The CDR3 DNA reads TGTGCCAGCAGCTGGGGACTAGCGGGAGGGCCCACCGGGGAGCTGTTTTTT.

The gene calls are TRBV15 and TRBJ2-1; 12 bases match TRBD2. The V and J ends lost 5 bases and 7 bases, in that order; junction bases with no gene match: 9. This CDR3 has 16 amino acids. Germline lookup yields CDR1 LNHNV and CDR2 YYDKDF (reference sequence). The CDR3 region has the DNA TGTGCCACCAGCGGTTGGACTAGCGGGGTGCGGAATGAGCAGTTCTTC. Amino acid sequence: CATSGWTSGVRNEQFF.